This T cell receptor beta chain appears in the sequencing data of a study of technical replicates of blood from four donors. Profiled with immunoSEQ multiplex PCR; TCRdb holds only in-frame clones, not every one. The sample has 68,000 or so clones; nearly 98% are singletons. The V gene's germline CDR1 is SGDLS and CDR2 YYNGEE. Trimming shortened V by 1 base and J by 5 bases, and 12 bases separated the two germline ends. The CDR3 is 14 residues long. The sample comprised T cells isolated from PBMCs. The gene calls are TRBV9 and TRBJ1-1; D is perhaps TRBD1 (5 bases). The TCR was taken from a human donor in good health. CDR3 coding DNA: TGTGCCAGCAGCGTACACGGGGCGGGAACTGAAGCTTTCTTT. Protein: CASSVHGAGTEAFF.